This T cell receptor beta chain was identified in a study of post-analysis software for immune sequencing data (dated by TCRdb to 2013 to 2016). Regarding the research as a whole: Relapsing-remitting, secondary progressive and progressive-relapsing multiple sclerosis were recorded as disease courses, and subtype annotation was lacking for some patients. The multiple sclerosis patient repertoires were compared with around ten previously published healthy control repertoires from donors aged roughly 6 to 25 years. A subset of samples was prepared in parallel using single-end sample barcoding, then pooled and co-amplified after Illumina adapter ligation. The full study reports these points: The control group was slightly older than the multiple sclerosis patient group. When samples were clustered directly using the F measure, samples prepared in the same batch co-clustered strongly, which prompted a batch-effect correction. Compared with controls, multiple sclerosis patients had significantly lower normalized Chao1 diversity, a finding suggesting substantial peripheral T-cell clonal expansion. Patients showed significantly higher frequencies than controls for five TRBV segments, among them TRBV5-6, TRBV5-1 and TRBV20-1.

To demonstrate the VDJtools post-analysis software, TCR beta repertoires were profiled from the peripheral blood of about a dozen young patients with multiple sclerosis. The multiple sclerosis patients were children and adolescents ranging in age from roughly 6 to 16 years. The CDR3 covers 14 residues, taking in both the cysteine and the phenylalanine. Only CDR3 DNA remains: 42 bases, in frame from the first base. The germline V gene (reference sequence) yields SEHNR for CDR1 and FQNEAQ for CDR2. V sheds 5 bases and J sheds 7 bases, leaving 14 bases between their ends. Note on this clonotype: Its antigen target is currently unknown. No base quality information exists; no much larger clone differs at one position.

The library was prepared using PCR. The sequencer listed for this sample is Illumina HiSeq 2500. To reduce PCR and sequencing biases, unique molecular identifiers were incorporated into the TCR beta cDNA libraries. Per 1 to 10 million input T cells, approximately 500,000 cDNA molecules were obtained, such that each molecule approximated one T cell. The same protocol used for the earlier healthy control dataset was applied to prepare and sequence the patient libraries. Within a given batch, samples were prepared together, multiplexed and sequenced on the same HiSeq lane. From the authors' description of their analysis: Raw barcoded reads were processed with MIGEC, discarding single-read molecular identifier groups before consensus assembly and CDR3 extraction. VDJtools was used for post-analysis of the clonotype tables, with diversity normalized by down-sampling every dataset to the smallest sample size. Repertoire overlap clustering matched CDR3 amino acid but not nucleotide sequences to correct batch-related cross-sample contamination. TCRdb passed the public sequencing reads through fastp at Q25 and MiXCR, retaining productive beta sequences. One record per CDR3 amino acid sequence lists the most common genes and DNA. These V and J calls are TCRdb output, not the study's own analysis. Present in this sample are roughly 670,000 distinct CDR3 sequences, approximately 60% of which were seen just once. The ten biggest clones cover 11% of the sample.

The V and J genes are TRBV7-9 and TRBJ1-4, with TRBD1 tentatively as D gene (5 bases match). The sample consisted of blood. This TCR was recovered from a girl under 10 years old with multiple sclerosis. The CDR3 protein is CASSQITGGEKLFF. The DNA sequence is as follows: TGTGCCAGCAGCCAAATCACCGGGGGTGAAAAACTGTTTTTT. Where the CDR3 stops, the reference TRBV7-9 and TRBJ1-4 genes take over; the full variable domain is DTGVSQNPRHKITKRGQNVTFRCDPISEHNRLYWYRQTLGQGPEFLTYFQNEAQLEKSRLLSDRFSAERPKGSFSTLEIQRTEQGDSAMYLCASSQITGGEKLFFGSGTQLSVL.